A selection of T cell receptor beta chains follows, all from one sample in a study of control samples from healthy donors and cancer patients. The data were produced by immunoSEQ multiplex PCR, yet TCRdb's version contains in-frame clones alone and is incomplete. The table shows under 85,000 clones, with approximately 89% occurring only once. The sample comprised PBMCs. Receptor source: a man between 60 and 75 years old with colorectal cancer. Both conserved end residues are trimmed from each CDR3. The order of the fields is clone size, V gene, J gene, CDR3 length, CDR3 protein. Rows give clone size only sometimes, using once, few, many, or a class for an expanded clone.

abundance: .
v_gene: TRBV7-3
j_gene: TRBJ2-5
len: 13
CDR3aa: ASSLTRGTGETQY

abundance: .
v_gene: TRBV2
j_gene: TRBJ1-1
len: 11
CDR3aa: ASRKRAQGEAF

abundance: once
v_gene: TRBV18
j_gene: TRBJ1-5
len: 11
CDR3aa: ASSPDINQPQH

abundance: .
v_gene: TRBV6-6
j_gene: TRBJ2-5
len: 14
CDR3aa: ASSYSSAGGRETQY

abundance: .
v_gene: TRBV6-1
j_gene: TRBJ2-7
len: 12
CDR3aa: ASSDSGEIYEQY

abundance: .
v_gene: TRBV3-1/TRBV3-2
j_gene: TRBJ2-2
len: 12
CDR3aa: ASRRQGASGELF

abundance: .
v_gene: TRBV5-1
j_gene: TRBJ1-5
len: 13
CDR3aa: ASSDGTGANQPQH

abundance: few
v_gene: TRBV21-1
j_gene: TRBJ1-6
len: 12
CDR3aa: ASSNDRAASPLH

abundance: .
v_gene: TRBV19
j_gene: TRBJ1-6
len: 12
CDR3aa: ASSIGSFNSPLH

abundance: .
v_gene: TRBV30
j_gene: TRBJ1-2
len: 9
CDR3aa: ASWGLYGYT

abundance: .
v_gene: TRBV19
j_gene: TRBJ2-3
len: 12
CDR3aa: ASRTGASTDTQY

abundance: .
v_gene: TRBV28
j_gene: TRBJ1-5
len: 15
CDR3aa: ASSLFRRARSNQPQH

abundance: .
v_gene: TRBV3-1/TRBV3-2
j_gene: TRBJ1-1
len: 15
CDR3aa: ASSNYRGLYMNTEAF

abundance: .
v_gene: TRBV7-2
j_gene: TRBJ1-2
len: 11
CDR3aa: ASSPDRGYGYT

abundance: .
v_gene: TRBV6-6
j_gene: TRBJ2-4
len: 10
CDR3aa: ASSYDRNIQY

abundance: .
v_gene: TRBV9
j_gene: TRBJ2-1
len: 14
CDR3aa: ASSVALDLSYNEQF

abundance: once
v_gene: TRBV7-2
j_gene: TRBJ2-2
len: 11
CDR3aa: ASTLRPPGELF

abundance: .
v_gene: TRBV27
j_gene: TRBJ2-5
len: 13
CDR3aa: ASSLRLGGQETQY

abundance: .
v_gene: TRBV7-2
j_gene: TRBJ1-1
len: 11
CDR3aa: ASSPRGATEAF

abundance: once
v_gene: TRBV15
j_gene: TRBJ2-2
len: 11
CDR3aa: ATSVSHTGELF

abundance: .
v_gene: TRBV2
j_gene: TRBJ2-6
len: 16
CDR3aa: ASSGGLAGISGANVLT

abundance: .
v_gene: TRBV3-1/TRBV3-2
j_gene: TRBJ2-1
len: 14
CDR3aa: ASSQGMRGGGNEQF

abundance: .
v_gene: TRBV27
j_gene: TRBJ1-6
len: 13
CDR3aa: ASQGGASYNSPLH

abundance: .
v_gene: TRBV4-1
j_gene: TRBJ2-3
len: 15
CDR3aa: ASSQGLLALSTDTQY

abundance: .
v_gene: TRBV6-6
j_gene: TRBJ1-1
len: 14
CDR3aa: ASSPRTELPNGSAF

abundance: .
v_gene: TRBV20-1
j_gene: TRBJ2-3
len: 9
CDR3aa: SAFGGDTQY

abundance: .
v_gene: TRBV10-2
j_gene: TRBJ1-3
len: 13
CDR3aa: ASSDGGRSGNTIY